The clone carrying this TCR beta chain was counted ten times or more. Its specificity is not known. This entry comes from a study of CD8+CD57+ T cells in acquired aplastic anemia. Study-level points and caveats: Measurement in patients showed lower diversity in CD8+CD57+ cells than in total CD4+ and CD8+ pools.

All sequencing subjects had displayed CD8+CD57+ cell expansion on flow cytometry. Beads enriched the CD8+CD57+ cells, and these gave a mean 1.6 ug DNA. This CDR3 region has 18 residues. Looked up from germline, CDR1 is MNHNY and CDR2 is SVGAGI (reference sequence). Trimming cost V 2 bases and J 3 bases, with 22 bases left between them. Both TCR beta VDJ combination and CDR3 sequence profiling were carried out. Genomic DNA was the template for this profiling. TCRdb re-derived calls from the reads in MiXCR, one entry per CDR3 protein. The sample yields around 19,000 distinct CDR3 sequences, roughly 43% seen once.

The source of this sequence is a human donor with aplastic anemia. Sequenced input: CD8+CD57+ T cells sorted from PBMCs. Subset defined: bead-enriched CD8+CD57+ effector memory T cells from SAA patients. V and J are TRBV6-6 and TRBJ2-5; either TRBD1 or TRBD2 may fit D (6 bases each). The CDR3 region has the DNA TGTGCCAGCAGTTACGCACAGGGTCCGGGGGTGCTTAAAGAGACCCAGTACTTC. It yields the protein CASSYAQGPGVLKETQYF.